The 13 T cell receptor beta chains given below trace back to one sample, sequenced in a study of control samples from healthy donors and cancer patients. The method was immunoSEQ multiplex PCR; TCRdb's version includes in-frame clones alone and lacks a portion of them. The sample holds around 82,000 clones, approximately 90% seen once. The sequenced sample was blood. These receptors all stem from a man aged 50-60 years in good health.

The CDR3 loop reads CASSTTGAPSNQPQHF. For the CDR3, the DNA is TGTGCCAGTAGTACCACAGGGGCTCCTAGCAATCAGCCCCAGCATTTT. The gene calls are TRBV19 and TRBJ1-5; TRBD1 aligns across 7 bases. Trimming at V came to 4 bases and at J to 0 bases, leaving 6 bases not matched to a gene. CDR3 size: 16 residues. CDR1 and CDR2 (germline): LNHDA, SQIVND (reference sequence).

The chain couples TRBV5-5 to TRBJ1-2, with 7 bases aligning to TRBD1. This CDR3 is built from 16 residues. Germline V gene data show CDR1 as SGHKS and CDR2 as YYEKEE (reference sequence). The V and J ends lost 1 base and 4 bases, in that order; junction bases with no gene match: 10. CDR3 region: CASSLLADRAFYGYTF. The CDR3 nucleotides read TGTGCCAGCAGCTTGCTCGCCGACAGGGCTTTCTATGGCTACACCTTC.

The chain carries TRBV3-1 (or the pseudogene TRBV3-2) and TRBJ2-7, with D possibly TRBD1 on 5 matching bases. Germline V CDR1 and CDR2: LGHDT, YNNKEL (reference sequence). V was shortened by 1 base and J by 3 bases, with 19 bases between the two germline ends. There are 17 residues in the CDR3. The CDR3 region is CASSQVSPWGGIYEQYF. CDR3 coding DNA: TGTGCCAGCAGCCAAGTCTCTCCGTGGGGCGGTATCTACGAGCAGTACTTC.

This chain uses TRBV5-1 with TRBJ2-5, with D unclear. The germline gives CDR1 SGHRS, CDR2 YFSETQ. The V gene lost 0 bases and the J gene lost 2 bases, with 2 bases spanning the gap. The CDR3 is made up of 12 amino acids. The CDR3 loop reads CASSLGQETQYF. DNA for the CDR3: TGCGCCAGCAGCTTGGGGCAAGAGACCCAGTACTTC.

This chain connects TRBV19 to TRBJ1-2; D not certain. V was clipped by 3 bases and J by 6 bases, with 17 bases between them. Germline V gene lookup returns CDR1 LNHDA and CDR2 SQIVND (reference sequence). This CDR3 region has 15 residues. This CDR3 reads CASSMGLSKVDGYTF. The CDR3, as DNA: TGTGCCAGTAGTATGGGCCTCTCAAAGGTGGATGGCTACACCTTC. The variable domain in full, with the rest retrieved from reference TRBV19 and TRBJ1-2, is DGGITQSPKYLFRKEGQNVTLSCEQNLNHDAMYWYRQDPGQGLRLIYYSQIVNDFQKGDIAEGYSVSREKKESFPLTVTSAQKNPTAFYLCASSMGLSKVDGYTFGSGTRLTVV.

The genes are TRBV5-5 and TRBJ1-5, with TRBD1 matching over 7 bases. Germline V CDR1 and CDR2: SGHKS, YYEKEE (reference sequence). The trim removed 0 bases at V and 0 bases at J, leaving 9 bases unmatched. The CDR3 has 18 amino acids. This chain's CDR3 is CASSLEAGGAASNQPQHF. In nucleotides, the CDR3 is TGTGCCAGCAGCTTGGAGGCAGGGGGGGCCGCTAGCAATCAGCCCCAGCATTTT. Looking up the rest from reference TRBV5-5 and TRBJ1-5 gives the full variable domain: DAGVTQSPTHLIKTRGQQVTLRCSPISGHKSVSWYQQVLGQGPQFIFQYYEKEERGRGNFPDRFSARQFPNYSSELNVNALLLGDSALYLCASSLEAGGAASNQPQHFGDGTRLSIL.

This clone was counted only a few times. The chain has TRBV5-1 and TRBJ2-1, with 9 nucleotides matching TRBD1. V gave up 3 bases and J gave up 3 bases; unmatched junction bases: 7. Germline-derived CDR1 and CDR2 are SGHRS and YFSETQ. The CDR3 has 16 residues. As DNA, the CDR3 is TGCGCCAGCAGCTCACAGGGGGCGCGGCTCTACAATGAGCAGTTCTTC. It translates to CASSSQGARLYNEQFF.

This chain joins TRBV2 and TRBJ1-5, with TRBD1 identical over 8 bases. Germline V gene data show CDR1 as SNHLY and CDR2 as FYNNEI. The CDR3 is made up of 14 amino acids. V dropped 4 bases and J dropped 4; count of bases not matched to a gene: 3. The CDR3 sequence: CASSGQGRNQPQHF. In DNA form, the CDR3 reads TGTGCCAGCAGTGGACAGGGGAGAAATCAGCCCCAGCATTTT.

The CDR3 nucleotides are TGTGCCAGCAGCTTAGCAGGGGGGGGCACTGAAGCTTTCTTT. Encoded protein: CASSLAGGGTEAFF. The V and J genes are TRBV7-9 and TRBJ1-1; D might be TRBD1 (6 bases). The CDR3 has 14 residues. In germline, CDR1 is SEHNR, CDR2 FQNEAQ (reference sequence). V was shortened by 0 bases and J by 4 bases, with 9 bases between the two germline ends.

The V gene is TRBV7-3, the J gene TRBJ2-2; TRBD1 agrees at 9 bases. The CDR3 runs 16 residues. Germline values: CDR1 SGHTA, CDR2 FQGTGA. Trimming removed 11 bases from V and 5 bases from J; junction bases left unmatched: 15. The CDR3 DNA is TGTGCCTTCCCGGCCCCGGGACAGGGTGAGACCGGGGAGCTGTTTTTT. This translates into CAFPAPGQGETGELFF.

The rearrangement links TRBV5-5 to TRBJ2-3; a weak D match, TRBD2 (6 bases). The CDR3 extends over 14 amino acids. Germline V CDR1 and CDR2: SGHKS, YYEKEE (reference sequence). Trimming shortened V by 0 bases and J by 2 bases, and 7 bases separated the two germline ends. The CDR3 reads CASSLAGVTDTQYF. DNA for the CDR3: TGTGCCAGCAGCTTGGCGGGGGTCACAGATACGCAGTATTTT.

The chain is built from TRBV30 and TRBJ1-6; D may be TRBD1 (5 bases). The CDR3 covers 14 residues. The V end was cut by 1 base, the J end by 5 bases, with 9 bases between. Germline V lookup: CDR1 GTSNPN, CDR2 SVGIG (reference sequence). Here the CDR3 reads CAWSGVGHNSPLHF. The CDR3 coding sequence is TGTGCCTGGAGTGGGGTGGGGCATAATTCACCCCTCCACTTT.

The rearrangement uses TRBV6-2 or TRBV6-3 and TRBJ2-5, with 12 bases lining up with TRBD2. Germline CDR1 and CDR2: MNHEY and SVGEGT. Unmatched junction bases numbered 19, after V lost 4 bases and J lost 4 bases. The CDR3 extends over 20 amino acids. CDR3 nucleotide sequence: TGTGCCAGCAGTTTTTGGACTAGCGGGGATTCTTTCGGAGGAAGAGAGACCCAGTACTTC. Protein product: CASSFWTSGDSFGGRETQYF.